This T cell receptor (beta chain) derives from a study of shared clonotypes between healthy human individuals. Study-level information: Researchers assigned three CD4 naive, three CD4 memory, two CD8 naive and one CD8 memory plate to each donor.

Germline CDR1 is SGHRS and CDR2 is YFSETQ. There are 17 residues in the CDR3. The V segment lost 0 bases and the J segment 4 bases; nucleotides outside the gene matches: 8. Study-level findings and limits: The sharing of 4.5% to 5% of naive CD4 clonotypes was seen across a handful of donors. Large sequencing depth failed to make sorted-subset sequencing complete, rarefaction showed.

Details on this clone: Its target is not known.

DNA at about 210 ng, some 31,000 T cell genomes, went into sorted-subset replicate PCRs. Produced via immunoSEQ multiplex PCR; TCRdb's table is partial and in-frame only. This repertoire shows roughly 1.5 million clones, 95% to 99% found once; its top ten account for roughly 0.42%. The chain employs TRBV5-1 and TRBJ2-1; 9 bases are shared with TRBD1. Sequenced: naive CD4+ T cells sorted from blood. Specified subset: CD45RA+ positively selected. This TCR was sampled from a man aged 30 to 45 in good health. CDR3 sequence reads: CASSLEGQGKIYNEQFF. In DNA, the CDR3 is TGCGCCAGCAGCTTGGAGGGACAGGGAAAGATTTACAATGAGCAGTTCTTC.